Detailed here is one T cell receptor beta chain. Its antigen is unknown. One end of the junction fails to match germline, which may point to a read error. These data belong to a study of CD8+CD57+ T cells in acquired aplastic anemia. As for the study in general: The study obtained an average of around 2.9 ug of DNA from sorted CD4+ and CD8+ cells.

TCR beta VDJ and CDR3 profiles were obtained from a genomic DNA template. TCRdb re-called the reads through MiXCR, storing one row per CDR3 protein. This table has 150,000 to 200,000 distinct CDR3 sequences, roughly half appearing once. The sequenced patients had an expansion of CD8+CD57+ cells seen by flow cytometry. Germline lookup yields CDR1 MRHNA and CDR2 SNTAGT. The length of the CDR3 is 15 residues. Study-level findings and limits: It was found that roughly 29 CD8+ CDR3 sequences were shared between patients and controls.

This receptor was obtained from a human donor with aplastic anemia. The chain uses TRBV6-4 and TRBJ1-1; TRBD1 might be the D (5 bases). Sequences were obtained from sorted CD4+, CD8+, or CD8+CD57+ T cells (not recorded which) from PBMCs. The CDR3 sequence is CASSYSTVMNTEAFF. The CDR3 DNA follows: TGTGCCAGCAGTTACTCGACAGTGATGAACACTGAAGCTTTCTTT.